One and the same sample provided the 16 T cell receptor beta chains below, sequenced in a study of human T cells and chemical hapten exposure. MiXCR, run by TCRdb on the RACE reads, gives a single entry per CDR3 protein. This table has around 99,000 distinct CDR3 sequences, around an eighth appearing once. Time point: patch test 1, 2 weeks after DPC sensitization. Treatment defined: therapeutic diphenylcyclopropenone sensitization with weekly scalp DPC. Sequencing was performed on whole blood, taken in connection with sensitization to the hapten diphenylcyclopropenone (DPC). Source of these receptors: a middle-aged woman with alopecia areata. Some clones in this sample may be carry-over from other donors' samples.

This clonotype showed up many times. The chain uses TRBV9 and TRBJ1-3, with D possibly matching TRBD1 (6 bases). The V and J ends lost 3 bases and 3 bases respectively, with 10 bases between them. The germline V gene has CDR1 SGDLS and CDR2 YYNGEE. This CDR3 has 14 amino acids. The DNA of the CDR3 is TGTGCCAGCAGCGAGACAGGAAGTGGAAACACCATATATTTT. It is translated as CASSETGSGNTIYF. The full variable domain, completed using reference TRBV9 and TRBJ1-3, is DSGVTQTPKHLITATGQRVTLRCSPRSGDLSVYWYQQSLDQGLQFLIQYYNGEERAKGNILERFSAQQFPDLHSELNLSSLELGDSALYFCASSETGSGNTIYFGEGSWLTVV.

The CDR3 DNA is TGTGCCAGCGGGGCAGTCAACACCGGGGAGCTGTTTTTT. This codes for CASGAVNTGELFF. This chain links TRBV7-8 with TRBJ2-2; D might be TRBD1 (5 bases). Deletions cut 8 bases from V and 2 bases from J, with 9 bases between. CDR1 is SGHVS and CDR2 is FQNEAQ in the germline V gene. The CDR3 length is 13 residues.

In its sample, this clonotype was seen a few times. The gene calls are TRBV18 and TRBJ1-1; tentatively, D is TRBD1 (5 bases). The CDR3 has 15 residues. The germline V gene encodes CDR1 KGHSH and CDR2 LQKENI. V was pared by 2 bases and J by 5 bases, with 15 bases between. This CDR3 reads CASSPRRDPGTEAFF. In DNA, the CDR3 is TGTGCCAGCTCACCAAGAAGGGACCCGGGAACTGAAGCTTTCTTT.

The chain employs TRBV9 and TRBJ2-1, with D perhaps TRBD2 (6 bases). This CDR3 comprises 15 residues. V lost 1 base to trimming and J lost 5 bases, with 13 bases between them. The germline CDR1 and CDR2 sequences are SGDLS and YYNGEE. The chain's CDR3 is CASSVWASANNEQFF. In DNA form, the CDR3 reads TGTGCCAGCAGCGTATGGGCTAGCGCAAACAATGAGCAGTTCTTC.

This chain connects TRBV6-5 to TRBJ2-7, with a possible D match to TRBD2 (6 bases). Per germline, CDR1 MNHEY and CDR2 SVGAGI. The CDR3 extends over 13 amino acids. V lost 2 bases to trimming and J lost 7 bases, with 12 bases between them. CDR3: CASSYRGSGEQYF. CDR3 DNA: TGTGCCAGCAGTTACCGGGGGTCAGGAGAGCAGTACTTC.

This clonotype was observed once. J is TRBJ2-1 and V is TRBV28, with D perhaps matching TRBD2 (6 bases). Looked up from germline, CDR1 is MDHEN and CDR2 is SYDVKM. The germline V and J ends were trimmed by 10 bases and 9 bases, with 22 bases remaining between them. The CDR3 consists of 14 residues. The CDR3 is CATTSSGGPSEQFF. CDR3 nucleotide sequence: TGTGCCACCACAAGCTCTGGAGGGCCAAGTGAGCAGTTCTTC.

This clonotype was observed a few times. The chain is built from TRBV5-1 and TRBJ1-5; D unresolved. The V end lost 0 bases, the J end lost 0 bases, and 7 bases lay between the germline ends. The CDR3 loop spans 15 amino acids. Germline CDR1 and CDR2: SGHRS and YFSETQ. This CDR3 is CASSLDTDSNQPQHF. The CDR3 DNA is TGCGCCAGCAGCTTGGACACCGATAGCAATCAGCCCCAGCATTTT.

This chain links TRBV28 with TRBJ2-3; no clear D. CDR3 length equals 14 residues. V gave up 9 bases and J gave up 1 base, with 14 bases separating them. Germline CDR1 and CDR2: MDHEN and SYDVKM. The DNA for the CDR3 is TGTGCCAGTGGGATGGTGGCAGGCACAGATACGCAGTATTTT. Its translation is CASGMVAGTDTQYF.

This clonotype was recorded many times. This rearrangement joins TRBV7-4 to TRBJ1-5, with unresolved D. The V gene's germline CDR1 is SGHVT and CDR2 SQSDAQ. V lost 5 bases and J lost 5, with 16 bases in between. This CDR3 contains 15 residues. The CDR3 DNA follows: TGTGCCAGCAGCCCCTTGGACCATTTCTATCAGCCCCAGCATTTT. Encoded protein: CASSPLDHFYQPQHF.

This clonotype was seen a handful of times. V is TRBV29-1 and J is TRBJ2-3; 9 nucleotides align to TRBD2. CDR3 length: 19 residues. J gave up 0 bases and V 6 bases, and 19 bases lay outside the gene matches. Germline-derived CDR1 and CDR2 are SQVTM and ANQGSEA. The CDR3 region has the DNA TGCAGCGTCGCTCGACAGGGTATACTAGCGGGCACTAGCACAGATACGCAGTATTTT. It translates to CSVARQGILAGTSTDTQYF.

This clonotype was seen more than once but under ten times. The gene calls are TRBV7-6 and TRBJ2-3, with D possibly being TRBD2 (6 bases). CDR1 SGHVS and CDR2 FNYEAQ come from the germline V gene. V lost 5 bases and J 5 bases, leaving 14 bases between the germline ends. The CDR3 loop spans 14 amino acids. The CDR3 DNA reads TGTGCCAGCAGCCCGGGGGTGGCGGGAGATACGCAGTATTTT. It codes for CASSPGVAGDTQYF.

V and J are TRBV9 and TRBJ2-5, with D possibly TRBD2 on 6 matching bases. CDR3 length equals 13 residues. The germline V gene has CDR1 SGDLS and CDR2 YYNGEE. Trimming removed 3 bases from V and 5 bases from J, with 11 bases in between. CDR3 nucleotide sequence: TGTGCCAGCAGCGAGACTAGTATGGAGACCCAGTACTTC. Amino acids: CASSETSMETQYF. The full variable domain, rest sourced from reference TRBV9 and TRBJ2-5, is DSGVTQTPKHLITATGQRVTLRCSPRSGDLSVYWYQQSLDQGLQFLIQYYNGEERAKGNILERFSAQQFPDLHSELNLSSLELGDSALYFCASSETSMETQYFGPGTRLLVL.

The chain joins TRBV20-1 to TRBJ2-1; maybe TRBD2 (5 bases). The CDR3 runs 15 residues. Trimming stripped 1 base from V and 6 bases from J, with 16 bases between. Germline CDR1 DFQATT, CDR2 SNEGSKA (reference sequence). The CDR3 nucleotides read TGCAGTGCTAGAGGGGGTACTACTAGTCGCAATGAGCAGTTCTTC. This translates into CSARGGTTSRNEQFF.

There are a few counts of this clonotype. The V gene is TRBV3-1, the J gene TRBJ1-2; perhaps TRBD1 as D (6 bases). The CDR3 covers 16 residues. Germline-derived CDR1 and CDR2 are LGHDT and YNNKEL (reference sequence). Trimming left V 3 bases short and J 2 bases short, with 16 bases between. The chain's CDR3 is CASSQGGGAFNYGYTF. The CDR3 DNA sequence: TGTGCCAGCAGCCAGGGCGGGGGCGCCTTCAACTATGGCTACACCTTC.

This clonotype was picked up a small number of times. The chain combines TRBV28 with TRBJ2-5, with D possibly matching TRBD1 (5 bases). The germline V gene has CDR1 MDHEN and CDR2 SYDVKM. The CDR3 totals 14 residues. Trimming left V 3 bases short and J 0 bases short, with 8 bases between. CDR3 residues: CASSFTGDQETQYF. The CDR3 DNA is TGTGCCAGCAGTTTCACAGGAGACCAAGAGACCCAGTACTTC.

This clonotype was seen ten or more times. This chain uses TRBV6-2 or TRBV6-3 with TRBJ1-5, with D possibly matching TRBD1 (5 bases). Deletions cut 8 bases from V and 6 bases from J, with 11 bases between. CDR1 is MNHEY and CDR2 is SVGEGT in the germline V gene. This CDR3 comprises 12 residues. CDR3: CASRGGVQPQHF. The CDR3 DNA reads TGTGCCAGCCGGGGCGGGGTTCAGCCCCAGCATTTT.